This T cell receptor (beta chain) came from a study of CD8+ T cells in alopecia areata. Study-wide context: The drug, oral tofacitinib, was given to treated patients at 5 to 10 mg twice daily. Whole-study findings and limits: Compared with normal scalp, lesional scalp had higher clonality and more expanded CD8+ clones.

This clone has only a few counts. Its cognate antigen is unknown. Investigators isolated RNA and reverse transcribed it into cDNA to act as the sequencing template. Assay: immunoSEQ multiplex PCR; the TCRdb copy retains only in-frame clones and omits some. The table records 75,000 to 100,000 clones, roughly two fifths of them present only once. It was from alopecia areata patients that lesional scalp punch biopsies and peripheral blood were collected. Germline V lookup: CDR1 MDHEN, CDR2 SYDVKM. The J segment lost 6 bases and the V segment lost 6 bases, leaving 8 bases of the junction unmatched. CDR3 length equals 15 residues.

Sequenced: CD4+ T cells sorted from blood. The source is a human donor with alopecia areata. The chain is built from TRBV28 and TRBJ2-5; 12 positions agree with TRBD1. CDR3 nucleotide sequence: TGTGCCAGCAGGCCTGGGACAGGGGGCATGAAGACCCAGTACTTC. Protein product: CASRPGTGGMKTQYF.